This T cell receptor beta chain was sequenced for a study of blood T cell repertoires in COVID-19. Study-wide context: Samples taken during acute and convalescent COVID-19 were collected in the United States, Italy and Spain.

The germline gives CDR1 LGHDT, CDR2 YNNKEL (reference sequence). The CDR3 length is 15 residues. The V end was cut by 4 bases, the J end by 0 bases, with 12 bases between. The repertoire was sequenced with immunoSEQ multiplex PCR; TCRdb's copy has only in-frame clones and lacks some. The table lists approximately 54,000 clones, roughly 79% of them singletons. This chain connects TRBV3-1 (or the pseudogene TRBV3-2) to TRBJ1-1; D ambiguous. The sample consisted of peripheral blood. This TCR derives from a woman in her sixties with acute or convalescent COVID-19. DNA for the CDR3: TGTGCCAGCAGCCCCGCGGGGAGGGTGAACACTGAAGCTTTCTTT. Its translation is CASSPAGRVNTEAFF.